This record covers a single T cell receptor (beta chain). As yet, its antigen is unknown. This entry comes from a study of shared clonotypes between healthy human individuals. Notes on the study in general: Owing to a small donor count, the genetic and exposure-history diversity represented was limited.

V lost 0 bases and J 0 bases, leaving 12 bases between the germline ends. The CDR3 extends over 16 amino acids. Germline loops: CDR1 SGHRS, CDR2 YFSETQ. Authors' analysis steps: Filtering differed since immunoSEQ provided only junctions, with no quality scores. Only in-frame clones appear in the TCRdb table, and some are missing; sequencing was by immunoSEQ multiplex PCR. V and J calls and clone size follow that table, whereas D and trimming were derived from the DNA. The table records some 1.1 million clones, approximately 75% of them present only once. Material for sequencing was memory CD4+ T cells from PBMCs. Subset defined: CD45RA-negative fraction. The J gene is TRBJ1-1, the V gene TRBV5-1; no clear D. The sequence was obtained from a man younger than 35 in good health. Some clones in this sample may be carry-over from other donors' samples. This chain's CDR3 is CASSLDPAGMNTEAFF. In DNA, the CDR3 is TGCGCCAGCAGCTTGGATCCTGCAGGAATGAACACTGAAGCTTTCTTT.